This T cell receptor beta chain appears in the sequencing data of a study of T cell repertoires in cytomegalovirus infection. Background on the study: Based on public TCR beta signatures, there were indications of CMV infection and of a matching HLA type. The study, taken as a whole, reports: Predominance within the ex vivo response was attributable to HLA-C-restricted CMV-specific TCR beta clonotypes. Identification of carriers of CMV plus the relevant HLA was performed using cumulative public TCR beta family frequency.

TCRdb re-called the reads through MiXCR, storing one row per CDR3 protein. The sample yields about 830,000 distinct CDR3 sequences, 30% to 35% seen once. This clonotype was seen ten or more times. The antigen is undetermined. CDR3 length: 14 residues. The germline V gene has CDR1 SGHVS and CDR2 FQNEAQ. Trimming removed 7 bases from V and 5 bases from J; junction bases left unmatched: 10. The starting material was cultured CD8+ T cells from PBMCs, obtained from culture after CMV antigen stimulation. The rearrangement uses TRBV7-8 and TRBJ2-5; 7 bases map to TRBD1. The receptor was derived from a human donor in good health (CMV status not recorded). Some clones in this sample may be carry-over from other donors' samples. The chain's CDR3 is CASKEKGGRETQYF. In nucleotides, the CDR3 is TGTGCCAGCAAGGAGAAAGGGGGCCGGGAGACCCAGTACTTC.